This TCR beta chain was sequenced in a study of blood T cell repertoires in COVID-19. At the level of the study: From the United States, Italy and Spain came samples of acute and convalescent COVID-19.

The germline V gene has CDR1 MNHNY and CDR2 SVGAGI (reference sequence). The CDR3 spans 14 residues. V lost 5 bases and J 5 bases, leaving 15 bases between the germline ends. Donors were grouped by their self-reported clinical history. Assay: immunoSEQ multiplex PCR; the TCRdb copy retains only in-frame clones and omits some. Here the sample spans some 180,000 clones, around 85% being singletons. There are many counts of this clone. Sequencing was done on a sample of PBMCs or T cells enriched from blood (not recorded which). The chain employs TRBV6-6 and TRBJ1-1; D unresolved. The sequence derives from a man aged 35 to 55 who had recovered from COVID-19. The CDR3 reads CASSQLEGGTEAFF. The DNA for the CDR3 is TGTGCCAGCAGTCAACTGGAGGGTGGGACTGAAGCTTTCTTT.